A selection of T cell receptor beta chains follows, all from one sample in a study of T cell responses to AZD1222 COVID-19 vaccine. Profiling relied on immunoSEQ multiplex PCR, and the TCRdb table lists in-frame clones only, not all of them. The table lists some 150,000 clones, approximately 90% of them singletons. The input for sequencing was peripheral blood, taken on day 0 of AZD1222 vaccination. These receptor sequences come from an adult in good health. CDR3s include the opening cysteine and the closing phenylalanine or tryptophan.

v_call: TRBV6-2/TRBV6-3
j_call: TRBJ2-7
cdr3_aa: CASSSPRDRGKASSYEQYF

v_call: TRBV6-5
j_call: TRBJ2-2
cdr3_aa: CASSYSGTGAPGELFF

v_call: TRBV5-8
j_call: TRBJ1-2
cdr3_aa: CASSLRDRAPYGYTF

v_call: TRBV28
j_call: TRBJ1-1
cdr3_aa: CATYRGLGTEAFF

v_call: TRBV2
j_call: TRBJ1-1
cdr3_aa: CASSPTMTGNTEAFF

v_call: TRBV3-1/TRBV3-2
j_call: TRBJ2-7
cdr3_aa: CASSQELSWIGEQYF

v_call: TRBV9
j_call: TRBJ2-7
cdr3_aa: CASSVGPGQGPYEQYF

v_call: TRBV7-8
j_call: TRBJ2-1
cdr3_aa: CASSHPLGTGASYNEQFF

v_call: TRBV4-2
j_call: TRBJ2-5
cdr3_aa: CASRRGPLYQETQYF

v_call: TRBV29-1
j_call: TRBJ2-1
cdr3_aa: CSVDEAGVYYNEQFF

v_call: TRBV6-5
j_call: TRBJ2-7
cdr3_aa: CASKWGTGLYEQYF

v_call: TRBV4-3
j_call: TRBJ1-2
cdr3_aa: CASSQVPPGGYTF

v_call: TRBV19
j_call: TRBJ2-5
cdr3_aa: CASSIGMAAGEYQETQYF

v_call: TRBV29-1
j_call: TRBJ1-4
cdr3_aa: CSVFTNEKLFF

v_call: TRBV28
j_call: TRBJ1-1
cdr3_aa: CASSLRSWTGQGTEAFF

v_call: TRBV4-1
j_call: TRBJ2-1
cdr3_aa: CASRGLAGGDYYNEQFF

v_call: TRBV5-4
j_call: TRBJ1-4
cdr3_aa: CASSLEPATNEKLFF

v_call: TRBV7-3
j_call: TRBJ2-3
cdr3_aa: CASSLLGEAADTQYF

v_call: TRBV5-1
j_call: TRBJ2-7
cdr3_aa: CASSRGQSYEQYF

v_call: TRBV28
j_call: TRBJ1-3
cdr3_aa: CASSPIGVSSGNTIYF

v_call: TRBV15
j_call: TRBJ1-3
cdr3_aa: CATSRDPGPSSGNTIYF

v_call: TRBV27
j_call: TRBJ2-2
cdr3_aa: CASSRTSGRQHNTGELFF

v_call: TRBV15
j_call: TRBJ1-5
cdr3_aa: CATSTEGGASEPQHF

v_call: TRBV15
j_call: TRBJ2-7
cdr3_aa: CATSKGSYEQYF

v_call: TRBV7-9
j_call: TRBJ1-2
cdr3_aa: CASSLWGGGLYGYTF

v_call: TRBV27
j_call: TRBJ1-2
cdr3_aa: CASSSAGNYGYTF

v_call: TRBV7-2
j_call: TRBJ1-5
cdr3_aa: CASSLDWGRINQPQHF

v_call: TRBV6-6
j_call: TRBJ2-7
cdr3_aa: CASSYSVAYSSYEQYF

v_call: TRBV11-2
j_call: TRBJ1-2
cdr3_aa: CASSSEIVYGYTF

v_call: TRBV7-2
j_call: TRBJ1-1
cdr3_aa: CASSLLVTRRWTEAFF

v_call: TRBV4-2
j_call: TRBJ1-5
cdr3_aa: CASSQGTGGGLGNQPQHF

v_call: TRBV30
j_call: TRBJ2-1
cdr3_aa: CAWSAPTSGEYNEQFF

v_call: TRBV24-1
j_call: TRBJ2-1
cdr3_aa: CATKEGGPLGGLYNEQFF

v_call: TRBV3-1/TRBV3-2
j_call: TRBJ2-5
cdr3_aa: CASSQGTGAVGETQYF

v_call: TRBV2
j_call: TRBJ1-5
cdr3_aa: CASSLQGLVEPQHF

v_call: TRBV28
j_call: TRBJ2-7
cdr3_aa: CASSPPVAGTPEQYF

v_call: TRBV27
j_call: TRBJ2-2
cdr3_aa: CASSALDGNTGELFF

v_call: TRBV5-4
j_call: TRBJ1-2
cdr3_aa: CASSLGEGSGYTF

v_call: TRBV7-2
j_call: TRBJ2-3
cdr3_aa: CASSLGLAGGTDTQYF

v_call: TRBV14
j_call: TRBJ1-1
cdr3_aa: CASSQDLMGSWGNTEAFF

v_call: TRBV27
j_call: TRBJ1-6
cdr3_aa: CASSSQGLRAPLHF

v_call: TRBV4-2
j_call: TRBJ2-7
cdr3_aa: CASSPTQASGFLEQYF

v_call: TRBV24-1
j_call: TRBJ2-3
cdr3_aa: CATSGYGRGPTRDTQYF

v_call: TRBV4-3
j_call: TRBJ2-1
cdr3_aa: CASSQVLAGYNEQFF

v_call: TRBV11-3
j_call: TRBJ1-1
cdr3_aa: CASSLGGNTEAFF

v_call: TRBV9
j_call: TRBJ2-3
cdr3_aa: CASSPHTDTQYF

v_call: TRBV28
j_call: TRBJ1-3
cdr3_aa: CASSQTRDGFYSGNTIYF

v_call: TRBV27
j_call: TRBJ2-7
cdr3_aa: CASSLGRELTYEQYF

v_call: TRBV18
j_call: TRBJ1-3
cdr3_aa: CASSPLTISPGNTIYF

v_call: TRBV4-3
j_call: TRBJ2-7
cdr3_aa: CASSPQGASGTYEQYF

v_call: TRBV12-3/TRBV12-4
j_call: TRBJ2-7
cdr3_aa: CASSTDSLYEQYF

v_call: TRBV19
j_call: TRBJ1-3
cdr3_aa: CASSIKGNSGNTIYF

v_call: TRBV3-1/TRBV3-2
j_call: TRBJ2-7
cdr3_aa: CASSPLEGVNYEQYF

v_call: TRBV27
j_call: TRBJ2-5
cdr3_aa: CASSFSLGTGEETQYF

v_call: TRBV29-1
j_call: TRBJ1-2
cdr3_aa: CSVVHRPYGYTF

v_call: TRBV7-2
j_call: TRBJ2-7
cdr3_aa: CASSLDGQGVQYF

v_call: TRBV28
j_call: TRBJ1-2
cdr3_aa: CASSSPASPLLYGYTF

v_call: TRBV11-3
j_call: TRBJ2-1
cdr3_aa: CASSLSWKPRNEQFF

v_call: TRBV6-2/TRBV6-3
j_call: TRBJ2-7
cdr3_aa: CASSYSPGLAGSYEQYF